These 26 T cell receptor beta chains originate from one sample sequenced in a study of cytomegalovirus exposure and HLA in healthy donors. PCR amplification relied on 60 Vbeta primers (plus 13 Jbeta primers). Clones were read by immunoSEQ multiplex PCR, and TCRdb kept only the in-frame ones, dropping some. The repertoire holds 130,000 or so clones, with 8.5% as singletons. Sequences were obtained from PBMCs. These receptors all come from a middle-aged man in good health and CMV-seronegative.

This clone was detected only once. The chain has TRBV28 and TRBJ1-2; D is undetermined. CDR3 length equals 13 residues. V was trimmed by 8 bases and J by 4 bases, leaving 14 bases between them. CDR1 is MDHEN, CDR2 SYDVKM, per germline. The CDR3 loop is CASLREGPYGYTF. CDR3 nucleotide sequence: TGTGCCAGCCTCCGGGAAGGACCCTATGGCTACACCTTC.

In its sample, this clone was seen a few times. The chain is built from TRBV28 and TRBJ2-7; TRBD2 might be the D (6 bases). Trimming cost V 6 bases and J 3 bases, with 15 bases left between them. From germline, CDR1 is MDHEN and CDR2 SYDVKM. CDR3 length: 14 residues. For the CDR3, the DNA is TGTGCCAGCAGCCCCGGGGGATGGAACTACGAGCAGTACTTC. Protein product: CASSPGGWNYEQYF.

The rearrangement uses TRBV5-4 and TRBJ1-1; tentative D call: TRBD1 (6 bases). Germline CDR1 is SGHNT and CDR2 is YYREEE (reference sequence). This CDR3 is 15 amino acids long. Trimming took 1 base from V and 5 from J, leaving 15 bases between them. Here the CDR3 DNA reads TGTGCCAGCAGCTTGCTGGGGGCCGACGGAACTGAAGCTTTCTTT. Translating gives CASSLLGADGTEAFF.

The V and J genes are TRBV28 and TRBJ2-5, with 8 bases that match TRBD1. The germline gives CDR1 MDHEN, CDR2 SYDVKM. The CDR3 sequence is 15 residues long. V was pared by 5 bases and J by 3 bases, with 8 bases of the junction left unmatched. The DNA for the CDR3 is TGTGCCAGCAGTCTCGGACAGGGTGGGGAAGAGACCCAGTACTTC. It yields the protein CASSLGQGGEETQYF.

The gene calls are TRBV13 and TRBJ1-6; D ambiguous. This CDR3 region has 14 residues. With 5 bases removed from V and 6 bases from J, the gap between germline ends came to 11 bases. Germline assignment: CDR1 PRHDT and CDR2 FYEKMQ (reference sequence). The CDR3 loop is CASSPRGGNSPLHF. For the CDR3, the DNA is TGTGCCAGCAGCCCGAGAGGTGGTAATTCACCCCTCCACTTT.

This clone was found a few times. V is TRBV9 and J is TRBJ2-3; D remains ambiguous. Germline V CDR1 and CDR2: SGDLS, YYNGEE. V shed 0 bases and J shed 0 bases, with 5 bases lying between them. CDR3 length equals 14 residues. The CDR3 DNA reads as TGTGCCAGCAGCGTAGGCGCTAGCACAGATACGCAGTATTTT. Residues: CASSVGASTDTQYF.

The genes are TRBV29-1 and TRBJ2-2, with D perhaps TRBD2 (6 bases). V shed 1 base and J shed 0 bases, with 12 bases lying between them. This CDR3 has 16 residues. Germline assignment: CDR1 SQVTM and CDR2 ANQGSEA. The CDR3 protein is CSVEGRGRSNTGELFF. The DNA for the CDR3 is TGCAGCGTTGAAGGGCGGGGAAGGTCGAACACCGGGGAGCTGTTTTTT.

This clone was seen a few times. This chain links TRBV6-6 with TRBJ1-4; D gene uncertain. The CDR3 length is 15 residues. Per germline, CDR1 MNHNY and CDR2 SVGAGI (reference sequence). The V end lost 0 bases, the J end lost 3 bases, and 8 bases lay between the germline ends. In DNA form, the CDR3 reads TGTGCCAGCAGTTACTCGCGCGCCCCTAATGAAAAACTGTTTTTT. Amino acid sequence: CASSYSRAPNEKLFF.

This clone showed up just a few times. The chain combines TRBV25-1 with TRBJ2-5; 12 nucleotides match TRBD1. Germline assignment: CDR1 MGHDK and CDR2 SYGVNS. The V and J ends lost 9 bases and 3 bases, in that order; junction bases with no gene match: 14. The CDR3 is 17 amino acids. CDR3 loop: CASFGTGGGQTKETQYF. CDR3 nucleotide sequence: TGTGCCAGTTTCGGGACAGGGGGCGGTCAAACGAAAGAGACCCAGTACTTC.

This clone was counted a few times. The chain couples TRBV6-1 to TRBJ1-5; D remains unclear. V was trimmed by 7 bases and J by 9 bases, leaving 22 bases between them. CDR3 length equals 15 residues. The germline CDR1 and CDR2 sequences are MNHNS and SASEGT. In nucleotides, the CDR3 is TGTGCCAGCATCCCGCGGGCTTTCGGTCAAGGGCCCCAGCATTTT. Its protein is CASIPRAFGQGPQHF.

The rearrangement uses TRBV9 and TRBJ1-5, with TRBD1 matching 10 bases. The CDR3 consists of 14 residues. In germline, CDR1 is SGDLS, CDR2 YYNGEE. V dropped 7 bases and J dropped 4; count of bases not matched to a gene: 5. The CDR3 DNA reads TGTGCCAGCGCGGCGGGACAGGGGAATCAGCCCCAGCATTTT. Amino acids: CASAAGQGNQPQHF.

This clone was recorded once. CDR3 residues: CASSVGSYQETQYF. The CDR3 DNA reads as TGTGCCAGCAGCGTAGGTTCGTACCAAGAGACCCAGTACTTC. The V gene is TRBV9, the J gene TRBJ2-5; no reliable D call. The CDR3 has 14 amino acids. The ends were cut back, 0 bases at V and 0 bases at J, with 6 bases in the middle. Germline assignment: CDR1 SGDLS and CDR2 YYNGEE.

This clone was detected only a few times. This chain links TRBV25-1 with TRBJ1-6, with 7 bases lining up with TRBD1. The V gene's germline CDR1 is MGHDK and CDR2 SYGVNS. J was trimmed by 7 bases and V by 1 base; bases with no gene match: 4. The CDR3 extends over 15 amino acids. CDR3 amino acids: CASSEFRDRNSPLHF. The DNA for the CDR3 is TGTGCCAGCAGTGAATTCCGGGACAGAAATTCACCCCTCCACTTT. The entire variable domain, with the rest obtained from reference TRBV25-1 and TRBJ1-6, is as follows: EADIYQTPRYLVIGTGKKITLECSQTMGHDKMYWYQQDPGMELHLIHYSYGVNSTEKGDLSSESTVSRIRTEHFPLTLESARPSHTSQYLCASSEFRDRNSPLHFGNGTRLTVT.

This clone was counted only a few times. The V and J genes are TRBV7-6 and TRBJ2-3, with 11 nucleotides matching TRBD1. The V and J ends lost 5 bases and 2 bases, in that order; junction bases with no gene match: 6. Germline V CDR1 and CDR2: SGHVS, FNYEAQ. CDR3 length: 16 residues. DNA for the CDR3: TGTGCCAGCAGCGATCGGACAGGGGGCATCACAGATACGCAGTATTTT. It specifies CASSDRTGGITDTQYF.

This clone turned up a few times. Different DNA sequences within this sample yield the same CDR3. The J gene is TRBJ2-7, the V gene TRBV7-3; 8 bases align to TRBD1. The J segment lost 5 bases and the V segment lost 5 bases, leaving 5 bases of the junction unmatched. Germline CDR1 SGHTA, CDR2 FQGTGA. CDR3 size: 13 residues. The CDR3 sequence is CASSQTGAHEQYF. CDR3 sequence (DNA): TGTGCCAGCAGCCAGACAGGGGCCCACGAGCAGTACTTC.

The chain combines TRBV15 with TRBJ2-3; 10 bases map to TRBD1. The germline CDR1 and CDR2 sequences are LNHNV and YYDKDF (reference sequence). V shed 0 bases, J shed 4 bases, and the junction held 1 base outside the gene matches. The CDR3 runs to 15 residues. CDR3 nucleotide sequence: TGTGCCACCAGCAGAGAGACAGGGGGCGCAGATACGCAGTATTTT. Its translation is CATSRETGGADTQYF. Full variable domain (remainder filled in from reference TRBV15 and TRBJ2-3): DAMVIQNPRYQVTQFGKPVTLSCSQTLNHNVMYWYQQKSSQAPKLLFHYYDKDFNNEADTPDNFQSRRPNTSFCFLDIRSPGLGDTAMYLCATSRETGGADTQYFGPGTRLTVL.

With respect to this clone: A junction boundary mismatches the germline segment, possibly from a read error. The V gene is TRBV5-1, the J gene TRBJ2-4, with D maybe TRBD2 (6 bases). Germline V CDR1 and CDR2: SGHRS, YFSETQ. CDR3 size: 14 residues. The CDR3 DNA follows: TGCGCCAGCAGCCCGAGACTGGAGGGAAACGTTCAGTACTTC. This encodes CASSPRLEGNVQYF.

CDR3 residues: CASSLGGVAGELFF. CDR3 coding DNA: TGTGCCAGCAGTCTCGGGGGGGTCGCCGGGGAGCTGTTTTTT. This rearrangement joins TRBV6-5 to TRBJ2-2, with 8 bases identical to TRBD2. J lost 6 bases, V lost 5 bases, and 5 bases had no gene match. The V gene's germline CDR1 is MNHEY and CDR2 SVGAGI. This CDR3 contains 14 residues.

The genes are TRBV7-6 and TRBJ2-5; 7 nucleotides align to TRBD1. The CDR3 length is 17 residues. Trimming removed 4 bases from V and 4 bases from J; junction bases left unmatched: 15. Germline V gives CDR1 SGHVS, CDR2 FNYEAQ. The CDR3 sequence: CASSWSAGTAVGETQYF. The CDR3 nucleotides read TGTGCCAGCAGCTGGTCTGCCGGGACAGCGGTAGGAGAGACCCAGTACTTC.

The DNA for the CDR3 is TGTGCCAGCAGCTTGGTGAGGGACAGGGGATCCTACGAGCAGTACTTC. Its protein is CASSLVRDRGSYEQYF. This sequence joins TRBV7-9 and TRBJ2-7; the match to TRBD1 covers 10 bases. V shed 3 bases and J 1 base; nucleotides not matched to a gene: 6. CDR1 SEHNR and CDR2 FQNEAQ come from the germline V gene (reference sequence). The CDR3 runs 16 residues. The entire variable domain, with the rest obtained from reference TRBV7-9 and TRBJ2-7, is as follows: DTGVSQNPRHKITKRGQNVTFRCDPISEHNRLYWYRQTLGQGPEFLTYFQNEAQLEKSRLLSDRFSAERPKGSFSTLEIQRTEQGDSAMYLCASSLVRDRGSYEQYFGPGTRLTVT.

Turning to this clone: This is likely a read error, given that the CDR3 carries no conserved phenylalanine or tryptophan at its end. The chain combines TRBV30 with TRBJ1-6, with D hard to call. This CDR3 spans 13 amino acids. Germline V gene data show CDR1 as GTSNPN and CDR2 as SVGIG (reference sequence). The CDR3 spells CDWTSNYNSPLHV. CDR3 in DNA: TGTGACTGGACCAGCAACTATAATTCACCCCTCCACGTT.

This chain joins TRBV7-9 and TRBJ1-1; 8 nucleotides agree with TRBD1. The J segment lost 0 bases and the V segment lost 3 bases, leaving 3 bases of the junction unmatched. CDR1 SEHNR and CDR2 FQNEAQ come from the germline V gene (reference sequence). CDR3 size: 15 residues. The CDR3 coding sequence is TGTGCCAGCAGCTTGGACAGGGTTATGAACACTGAAGCTTTCTTT. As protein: CASSLDRVMNTEAFF. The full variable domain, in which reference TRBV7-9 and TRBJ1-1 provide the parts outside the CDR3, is DTGVSQNPRHKITKRGQNVTFRCDPISEHNRLYWYRQTLGQGPEFLTYFQNEAQLEKSRLLSDRFSAERPKGSFSTLEIQRTEQGDSAMYLCASSLDRVMNTEAFFGQGTRLTVV.

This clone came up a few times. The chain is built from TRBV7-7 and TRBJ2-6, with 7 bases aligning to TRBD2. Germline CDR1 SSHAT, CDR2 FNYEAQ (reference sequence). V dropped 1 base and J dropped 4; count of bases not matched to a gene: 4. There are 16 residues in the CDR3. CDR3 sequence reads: CASSLGRGRGANVLTF. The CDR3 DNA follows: TGTGCCAGCAGCTTAGGGCGGGGGAGAGGGGCCAACGTCCTGACTTTC.

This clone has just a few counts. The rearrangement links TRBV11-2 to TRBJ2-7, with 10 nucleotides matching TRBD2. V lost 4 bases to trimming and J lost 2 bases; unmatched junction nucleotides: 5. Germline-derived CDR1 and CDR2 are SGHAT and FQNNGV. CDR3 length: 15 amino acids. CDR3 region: CASSSELAGPYEQYF. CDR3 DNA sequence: TGTGCCAGCAGCTCAGAACTAGCGGGGCCCTACGAGCAGTACTTC.

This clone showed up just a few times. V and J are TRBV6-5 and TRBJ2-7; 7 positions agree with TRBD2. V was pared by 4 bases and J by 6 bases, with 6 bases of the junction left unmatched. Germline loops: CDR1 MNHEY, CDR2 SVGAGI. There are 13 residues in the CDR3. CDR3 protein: CASSSAGPGEQYF. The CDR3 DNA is TGTGCCAGCAGTTCAGCGGGACCGGGCGAGCAGTACTTC.

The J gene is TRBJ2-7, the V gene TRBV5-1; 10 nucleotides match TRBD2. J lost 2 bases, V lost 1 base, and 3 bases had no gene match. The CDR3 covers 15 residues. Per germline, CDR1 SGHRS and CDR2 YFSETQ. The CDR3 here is CASSLTSGVPYEQYF. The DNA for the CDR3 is TGCGCCAGCAGCTTGACTAGCGGGGTTCCCTACGAGCAGTACTTC.